Listed here are 29 T cell receptor beta chains from one sample, sequenced in a study of cytomegalovirus exposure and HLA in healthy donors. It was with 60 Vbeta and 13 Jbeta primers that the PCR ran. Only in-frame clones appear in the TCRdb table, and some are missing; sequencing was by immunoSEQ multiplex PCR. The data hold about 180,000 clones, with roughly four fifths observed a single time. What was sequenced was PBMCs. The receptors come from a male donor in good health and CMV-seronegative.

The J gene is TRBJ2-3, the V gene TRBV10-3; TRBD2 aligns across 11 bases. The CDR3 has 15 amino acids. With 6 bases clipped from V and 4 bases from J, the junction kept 6 bases outside the gene matches. CDR1 and CDR2 from the germline V gene are ENHRY and SYGVKD. In DNA, the CDR3 is TGTGCCATCAGCAGGTTAGCGGGAGGGGCAGATACGCAGTATTTT. This sequence encodes CAISRLAGGADTQYF.

The chain couples TRBV27 to TRBJ1-1; no clear D. Looked up from germline, CDR1 is MNHEY and CDR2 is SMNVEV (reference sequence). This CDR3 is 14 amino acids long. V lost 2 bases to trimming and J lost 2 bases, with 9 bases between them. The CDR3: CASSLTAFNTEAFF. CDR3 in DNA: TGTGCCAGCAGTTTAACAGCCTTTAACACTGAAGCTTTCTTT.

This chain joins TRBV27 and TRBJ1-5, with a weak D call TRBD1 (5 bases). CDR1 and CDR2 (germline): MNHEY, SMNVEV (reference sequence). V was trimmed by 2 bases and J by 6 bases, leaving 11 bases between them. This CDR3 has 14 amino acids. The CDR3 nucleotides read TGTGCCAGCAGTTTAGGTGGAAGGGGTCAGCCCCAGCATTTT. It codes for CASSLGGRGQPQHF.

The V call is TRBV7-7, the J call TRBJ2-5, with a weak D call TRBD1 (6 bases). V was cut by 5 bases and J by 1 base, with 11 bases left in between. Germline lookup yields CDR1 SSHAT and CDR2 FNYEAQ (reference sequence). The CDR3 loop spans 14 amino acids. The CDR3: CASSPGQTQETQYF. The CDR3 region has the DNA TGTGCCAGCAGCCCCGGACAGACCCAAGAGACCCAGTACTTC.

V usage is TRBV27 and J usage is TRBJ1-6, with D unresolved. In germline, CDR1 is MNHEY, CDR2 SMNVEV (reference sequence). V lost 1 base, J lost 7 bases, and 5 bases lay in between. The CDR3 is 13 amino acids. The DNA for the CDR3 is TGTGCCAGCAGTTTATTTCGGAATTCACCCCTCCACTTT. This translates into CASSLFRNSPLHF.

This clone was recorded only once. This chain links TRBV27 with TRBJ1-5; 7 positions match TRBD1. This CDR3 contains 15 residues. Germline V gene sequence: CDR1 MNHEY, CDR2 SMNVEV (reference sequence). V was clipped by 5 bases and J by 3 bases; unmatched bases: 7. The CDR3 DNA follows: TGTGCCAGCAGTCTACAGGGGCCGAACAATCAGCCCCAGCATTTT. Protein: CASSLQGPNNQPQHF.

This chain uses TRBV15 with TRBJ1-1; TRBD1 is a possible D gene (5 bases). The CDR3 length is 15 residues. V was shortened by 7 bases and J by 4 bases, with 19 bases between the two germline ends. CDR1 is LNHNV and CDR2 is YYDKDF in the germline V gene (reference sequence). CDR3 DNA: TGTGCCACCAACCGACAGCCCGGCCCTGGCACTGAAGCTTTCTTT. It is translated as CATNRQPGPGTEAFF.

The V and J genes are TRBV4-1 and TRBJ2-2, with TRBD1 identical over 8 bases. The CDR3 is made up of 16 amino acids. The germline gives CDR1 MGHRA, CDR2 YSYEKL. Germline trimming cut 2 bases from V and 5 bases from J; bases unmatched to any gene: 7. The CDR3 protein is CASSQLRTGSTGELFF. As DNA, the CDR3 is TGCGCCAGCAGCCAACTCCGGACAGGGAGTACCGGGGAGCTGTTTTTT.

The rearrangement joins TRBV21-1 to TRBJ2-5; TRBD1 is taken as the D call from the table, unchecked against the DNA. TRBV21-1 is reported as a pseudogene. This CDR3 is 16 amino acids long. The CDR3 region is CASSPLPGQGPKTQYF. CDR3 DNA sequence: TGTGCCAGCAGTCCTCTCCCGGGACAGGGCCCGAAGACCCAGTACTTC.

The chain couples TRBV19 to TRBJ1-2; no firm D call. V shed 1 base and J shed 12 bases, with 15 bases lying between them. Germline-derived CDR1 and CDR2 are LNHDA and SQIVND (reference sequence). The CDR3 loop spans 13 amino acids. DNA of the CDR3: TGTGCCAGTAGTATAGGGGCAGGCTACGTTGACACCTTC. This translates into CASSIGAGYVDTF.

The rearrangement uses TRBV7-9 and TRBJ2-1; 7 positions match TRBD2. V dropped 3 bases and J dropped 15; count of bases not matched to a gene: 14. The CDR3 covers 14 residues. Germline loops: CDR1 SEHNR, CDR2 FQNEAQ (reference sequence). This chain's CDR3 is CASSLDFSGGDLFF. Written as DNA, the CDR3 is TGTGCCAGCAGCTTGGACTTTTCGGGAGGTGATTTGTTCTTC.

The chain carries TRBV2 and TRBJ2-3, with 8 bases matching TRBD2. Looked up from germline, CDR1 is SNHLY and CDR2 is FYNNEI. The CDR3 covers 13 residues. The V gene end was trimmed by 11 bases and the J gene end by 5 bases; junction bases not matched to a gene: 9. In DNA, the CDR3 is TGTGCCTCACAAGCGGGGGCGCAAGATACGCAGTATTTT. Translated: CASQAGAQDTQYF.

The chain uses TRBV18 and TRBJ2-1; no definite D call. The germline gives CDR1 KGHSH, CDR2 LQKENI. Trimming shortened V by 3 bases and J by 5 bases, and 2 bases separated the two germline ends. CDR3 length: 11 residues. The chain's CDR3 is CASSPNNEQFF. The CDR3 bases are TGTGCCAGCTCACCCAACAATGAGCAGTTCTTC.

CDR3 region: CASSYSTGAGELFF. CDR3 nucleotide sequence: TGTGCCAGCAGTTACTCTACAGGGGCCGGGGAGCTGTTTTTT. The J gene is TRBJ2-2, the V gene TRBV6-5; the match to TRBD1 covers 7 bases. Germline values: CDR1 MNHEY, CDR2 SVGAGI. V lost 0 bases and J lost 6; bases outside the gene matches: 1. The CDR3 sequence is 14 residues long.

The V gene is TRBV5-6, the J gene TRBJ1-5; TRBD1 might be the D (6 bases). CDR3 length: 17 residues. Germline values: CDR1 SGHDT, CDR2 YYEEEE. Trimming pared 3 bases from V and 4 bases from J, leaving 20 bases between. CDR3 region: CASSSWEQGGYNQPQHF. CDR3 DNA sequence: TGTGCCAGCAGCTCTTGGGAGCAAGGGGGATATAATCAGCCCCAGCATTTT.

The table lists this clone with a count of one. V usage is TRBV28 and J usage is TRBJ2-7; D is undetermined. Germline assignment: CDR1 MDHEN and CDR2 SYDVKM. The CDR3 covers 11 residues. V lost 5 bases and J lost 7, with 9 bases in between. The CDR3 reads CASSGSLEQYF. CDR3 DNA sequence: TGTGCCAGCAGTGGTAGCTTGGAGCAGTACTTC.

This chain connects TRBV6-5 to TRBJ2-7, with 7 bases identical to TRBD1. V shed 2 bases and J 4 bases; nucleotides not matched to a gene: 2. There are 13 residues in the CDR3. Germline V gene sequence: CDR1 MNHEY, CDR2 SVGAGI. This chain's CDR3 is CASSYRDRYEQYF. CDR3 nucleotides: TGTGCCAGCAGTTACAGGGACAGATACGAGCAGTACTTC.

The V call is TRBV7-9, the J call TRBJ2-7; TRBD1 is a possible D gene (6 bases). Germline loops: CDR1 SEHNR, CDR2 FQNEAQ (reference sequence). The CDR3 sequence is 16 residues long. V lost 5 bases to trimming and J lost 3 bases, with 20 bases between them. CDR3 region: CASSGTLPGAIYEQYF. The CDR3 DNA is TGTGCCAGCAGCGGGACCCTTCCAGGGGCAATCTACGAGCAGTACTTC.

The chain couples TRBV9 to TRBJ2-3; D is possibly TRBD2 (6 bases). The germline V gene has CDR1 SGDLS and CDR2 YYNGEE. Trimming pared 4 bases from V and 1 base from J, leaving 13 bases between. The CDR3 length is 15 residues. CDR3 nucleotides: TGTGCCAGCAGCTTCGCCGGGACTGGCACAGATACGCAGTATTTT. Translating gives CASSFAGTGTDTQYF.

This clone was picked up a small number of times. In nucleotides, the CDR3 is TGTGCCAGCAGTCTATCCTCCGGCGGCTATGGCTACACCTTC. This codes for CASSLSSGGYGYTF. The chain has TRBV2 and TRBJ1-2; D is unresolved. V was trimmed by 5 bases and J by 4 bases, leaving 14 bases between them. The CDR3 extends over 14 amino acids. Germline-derived CDR1 and CDR2 are SNHLY and FYNNEI.

This clone was detected once. The chain is built from TRBV5-6 and TRBJ2-7, with 8 bases fitting TRBD2. CDR3 length: 15 residues. The germline gives CDR1 SGHDT, CDR2 YYEEEE. Trimming removed 2 bases from V and 4 bases from J; junction bases left unmatched: 8. CDR3 DNA: TGTGCCAGCAGCTTCTCCCCCGGGAGGGCATACGAGCAGTACTTC. Protein: CASSFSPGRAYEQYF.

V gene TRBV30 combines with J gene TRBJ1-3; TRBD1 aligns across 10 bases. J was trimmed by 2 bases and V by 1 base; bases with no gene match: 2. The CDR3 runs to 15 residues. Germline assignment: CDR1 GTSNPN and CDR2 SVGIG (reference sequence). CDR3 coding DNA: TGTGCCTGGAGTGGCGGGACAGGGGCTGGAAACACCATATATTTT. This codes for CAWSGGTGAGNTIYF. The whole variable domain, filled in from reference TRBV30 and TRBJ1-3, reads SQTIHQWPATLVQPVGSPLSLECTVEGTSNPNLYWYRQAAGRGLQLLFYSVGIGQISSEVPQNLSASRPQDRQFILSSKKLLLSDSGFYLCAWSGGTGAGNTIYFGEGSWLTVV.

This sequence joins TRBV7-9 and TRBJ1-5; D uncertain. CDR1 SEHNR and CDR2 FQNEAQ come from the germline V gene (reference sequence). The CDR3 consists of 15 residues. The V gene lost 5 bases and the J gene lost 4 bases, with 15 bases spanning the gap. The CDR3 here is CASSQWEGRNQPQHF. In DNA form, the CDR3 reads TGTGCCAGCAGCCAATGGGAAGGGAGGAATCAGCCCCAGCATTTT. The full variable domain, rest sourced from reference TRBV7-9 and TRBJ1-5, is DTGVSQNPRHKITKRGQNVTFRCDPISEHNRLYWYRQTLGQGPEFLTYFQNEAQLEKSRLLSDRFSAERPKGSFSTLEIQRTEQGDSAMYLCASSQWEGRNQPQHFGDGTRLSIL.

The chain recombines TRBV5-1 with TRBJ2-7; 15 positions match TRBD2. This CDR3 contains 20 residues. Germline V gives CDR1 SGHRS, CDR2 YFSETQ. Unmatched junction bases numbered 20, after V lost 4 bases and J lost 6 bases. The CDR3 DNA sequence: TGCGCCAGCAGCACCTCGCGGACTAGCGGGGGGGCCCCCTCTAGACCCGAGCAGTACTTC. Protein sequence: CASSTSRTSGGAPSRPEQYF.

V is TRBV30 and J is TRBJ1-1; D may be TRBD1 (5 bases). The V and J ends lost 0 bases and 5 bases respectively, with 7 bases between them. CDR1 is GTSNPN, CDR2 SVGIG, per germline (reference sequence). The CDR3 has 12 amino acids. The CDR3 protein is CAWSVRVTEAFF. DNA for the CDR3: TGTGCCTGGAGTGTCAGGGTTACTGAAGCTTTCTTT.

J is TRBJ2-3 and V is TRBV6-5; a weak D match, TRBD1 (6 bases). Trimming stripped 2 bases from V and 0 bases from J, with 9 bases between. Per germline, CDR1 MNHEY and CDR2 SVGAGI. The CDR3 runs to 15 residues. The CDR3 DNA reads as TGTGCCAGCAGTTACCAGGGGATCAGCACAGATACGCAGTATTTT. This gives the protein CASSYQGISTDTQYF.

The CDR3 loop reads CASSNRGQGSGNTIYF. The CDR3 nucleotides read TGTGCCAGCAGTAACCGGGGACAGGGTAGTGGAAACACCATATATTTT. The V gene is TRBV28, the J gene TRBJ1-3; TRBD1 matches at 9 bases. The CDR3 loop spans 16 amino acids. CDR1 is MDHEN and CDR2 is SYDVKM in the germline V gene. V lost 5 bases to trimming and J lost 3 bases; unmatched junction nucleotides: 8.

V and J are TRBV7-3 and TRBJ1-1; D is undetermined. CDR3 length equals 13 residues. Germline V CDR1 and CDR2: SGHTA, FQGTGA. Trimming shortened V by 5 bases and J by 2 bases, and 9 bases separated the two germline ends. This CDR3 is CASSPAVNTEAFF. Here the CDR3 DNA reads TGTGCCAGCAGCCCCGCGGTCAACACTGAAGCTTTCTTT.

In this sample, this clone turned up a few times. The chain employs TRBV6-6 and TRBJ1-5, with 7 positions matching TRBD1. The CDR3 runs to 16 residues. J lost 15 bases, V lost 0 bases, and 17 bases had no gene match. Germline lookup yields CDR1 MNHNY and CDR2 SVGAGI (reference sequence). CDR3 coding DNA: TGTGCCAGCAGTTACTCGAGGGCGCAGGGGGTGGGGGACTGGCATTTT. Its translation: CASSYSRAQGVGDWHF.